The 12 T cell receptor beta chains presented below share a single source sample, sequenced in a study of blood T cell repertoires in COVID-19. Using immunoSEQ multiplex PCR, the repertoire was profiled, and TCRdb retains in-frame clones only, with some absent. The sample includes about 110,000 clones, over 60% seen only once; the top ten take around 4.4%. Sequencing used peripheral blood. These receptors came from a man aged 65 to 85 with acute or convalescent COVID-19.

V and J are TRBV5-1 and TRBJ1-3, with D unclear. The V end was cut by 4 bases, the J end by 0 bases, with 8 bases between. In germline, CDR1 is SGHRS, CDR2 YFSETQ. CDR3 length equals 14 residues. DNA of the CDR3: TGCGCCAGCAGCAGCGGCGACTCTGGAAACACCATATATTTT. It yields the protein CASSSGDSGNTIYF.

The gene calls are TRBV7-8 and TRBJ2-6; D is possibly TRBD1 (6 bases). Germline V gene sequence: CDR1 SGHVS, CDR2 FQNEAQ. The V and J ends lost 1 base and 4 bases respectively, with 8 bases between them. The CDR3 loop spans 15 amino acids. For the CDR3, the DNA is TGTGCCAGCAGCTTAGGGGGGCCCGGGGCCAACGTCCTGACTTTC. Its protein is CASSLGGPGANVLTF.

This clone was observed a handful of times. This CDR3 is CASSEAGGQDYGYTF. The CDR3 bases are TGTGCCAGCAGTGAAGCGGGGGGGCAAGACTATGGCTACACCTTC. This sequence joins TRBV6-1 and TRBJ1-2, with TRBD1 as a possible D gene (6 bases). CDR1 and CDR2 (germline): MNHNS, SASEGT. V was shortened by 0 bases and J by 3 bases, with 11 bases between the two germline ends. The CDR3 is 15 residues long.

The V call is TRBV21-1, the J call TRBJ1-5; the tabulated D call, TRBD1, remains unverified against the DNA. TRBV21-1 is a pseudogene. The CDR3 spans 17 residues. This CDR3 reads CASSATQLRQRDQPQHF. DNA for the CDR3: TGTGCCAGCAGCGCGACCCAATTAAGACAGCGAGATCAGCCCCAGCATTTT.

The V gene is TRBV6-1, the J gene TRBJ1-1; 8 nucleotides align to TRBD1. V lost 4 bases and J lost 1; bases outside the gene matches: 8. Germline CDR1 and CDR2: MNHNS and SASEGT. This CDR3 is 16 amino acids long. CDR3 protein: CASSGGQARRNTEAFF. CDR3 nucleotides: TGTGCCAGCAGTGGGGGACAGGCTCGTCGGAACACTGAAGCTTTCTTT.

The chain combines TRBV2 with TRBJ1-2; no clear D gene. V was trimmed by 6 bases and J by 5 bases, leaving 25 bases between them. This CDR3 spans 17 amino acids. CDR1 and CDR2 from the germline V gene are SNHLY and FYNNEI. The CDR3 spells CASRERPVPGFVYGYTF. The CDR3 DNA reads TGTGCCAGCAGGGAGCGCCCAGTGCCCGGTTTCGTATATGGCTACACCTTC. Using reference TRBV2 and TRBJ1-2 for the parts outside the CDR3, the full variable domain is EPEVTQTPSHQVTQMGQEVILRCVPISNHLYFYWYRQILGQKVEFLVSFYNNEISEKSEIFDDQFSVERPDGSNFTLKIRSTKLEDSAMYFCASRERPVPGFVYGYTFGSGTRLTVV.

V gene TRBV11-2 combines with J gene TRBJ2-7, with 8 bases matching TRBD1. There are 17 residues in the CDR3. The junction had 15 bases not matched to a gene; V was cut back by 3 bases and J by 5 bases. From germline, CDR1 is SGHAT and CDR2 FQNNGV. The chain's CDR3 is CASSFGQGGSRLHEQYF. In DNA, the CDR3 is TGTGCCAGCAGCTTCGGACAGGGTGGATCCAGGTTGCACGAGCAGTACTTC.

Remarks on this clone: Other DNA sequences in the sample encode the same CDR3. The gene calls are TRBV12-5 and TRBJ1-2, with D perhaps TRBD1 (5 bases). Germline CDR1 is LGHNT and CDR2 is FRNRAP. The germline V and J ends were trimmed by 5 bases and 5 bases, with 6 bases remaining between them. The CDR3 has 11 amino acids. The CDR3 nucleotides are TGTGCTAGTGGTCGGGGGTATGGCTACACCTTC. Translation: CASGRGYGYTF.

The chain couples TRBV13 to TRBJ2-7; TRBD2 might be the D (7 bases). Germline loops: CDR1 PRHDT, CDR2 FYEKMQ (reference sequence). Trimming removed 1 base at V and 0 bases at J, with 16 bases between. The CDR3 loop spans 17 amino acids. The CDR3, as DNA: TGTGCCAGCAGCTTAGCTGGGGGGGGGCGGAGCTCCTACGAGCAGTACTTC. Protein: CASSLAGGGRSSYEQYF.

The V and J genes are TRBV9 and TRBJ2-2; 12 positions match TRBD2. Trimming at V came to 4 bases and at J to 5 bases, leaving 12 bases not matched to a gene. The germline CDR1 and CDR2 sequences are SGDLS and YYNGEE. This CDR3 is 18 amino acids long. This CDR3 is CASSSSSGGAIPTGELFF. CDR3 sequence (DNA): TGTGCCAGCAGCTCTTCTAGCGGGGGGGCCATTCCAACCGGGGAGCTGTTTTTT.

V gene TRBV4-2 combines with J gene TRBJ1-5, with 8 bases fitting TRBD1. The V segment lost 4 bases and the J segment 2 bases; nucleotides outside the gene matches: 7. Per germline, CDR1 LGHNA and CDR2 YNFKEQ. The CDR3 sequence is 16 residues long. The CDR3 spells CASSLTGEWGNQPQHF. CDR3 bases: TGTGCCAGCAGCCTGACAGGGGAGTGGGGCAATCAGCCCCAGCATTTT.

The chain couples TRBV7-9 to TRBJ1-1, with a tentative D call TRBD1 (5 bases). The CDR3 spans 13 residues. Germline V gene data show CDR1 as SEHNR and CDR2 as FQNEAQ (reference sequence). V was trimmed by 0 bases and J by 3 bases, leaving 5 bases between them. In DNA form, the CDR3 reads TGTGCCAGCAGCTTAGCAGGGGACACTGAAGCTTTCTTT. Translation: CASSLAGDTEAFF.